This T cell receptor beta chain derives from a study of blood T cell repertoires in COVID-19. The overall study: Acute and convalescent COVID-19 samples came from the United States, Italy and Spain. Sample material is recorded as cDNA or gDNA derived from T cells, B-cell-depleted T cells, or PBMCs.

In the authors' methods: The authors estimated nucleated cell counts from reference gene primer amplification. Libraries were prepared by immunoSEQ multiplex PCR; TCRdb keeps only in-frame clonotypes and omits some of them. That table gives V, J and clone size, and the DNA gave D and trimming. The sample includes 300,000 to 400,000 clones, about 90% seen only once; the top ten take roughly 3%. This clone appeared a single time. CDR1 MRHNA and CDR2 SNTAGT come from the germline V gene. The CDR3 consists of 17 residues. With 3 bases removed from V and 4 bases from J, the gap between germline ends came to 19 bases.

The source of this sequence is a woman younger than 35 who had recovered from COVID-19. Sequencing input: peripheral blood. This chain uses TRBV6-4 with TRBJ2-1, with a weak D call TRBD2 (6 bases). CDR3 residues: CASSESPAIGGYNEQFF. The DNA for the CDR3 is TGTGCCAGCAGTGAATCCCCCGCGATAGGAGGGTACAATGAGCAGTTCTTC.